These 3 T cell receptor beta chains share one sample of origin, sequenced in a study of blood T cell repertoires in COVID-19. Sequenced by immunoSEQ multiplex PCR; TCRdb stores in-frame clones only, minus some. This sample has some 150,000 clones, with roughly nine tenths found just once. Specimen: peripheral blood. The receptor set was obtained from a woman aged 60 to 75 with active or convalescent COVID-19.

The chain employs TRBV9 and TRBJ1-6; 9 nucleotides align to TRBD1. V shed 2 bases, J shed 6 bases, and the junction held 3 bases outside the gene matches. Germline V gives CDR1 SGDLS, CDR2 YYNGEE. The CDR3 extends over 15 amino acids. The CDR3 nucleotides read TGTGCCAGCAGCGTGGGACAGGGTCGTAATTCACCCCTCCACTTT. Its translation is CASSVGQGRNSPLHF.

This rearrangement joins TRBV7-9 to TRBJ2-1, with 7 nucleotides matching TRBD2. Trimming at V came to 3 bases and at J to 3 bases, leaving 2 bases not matched to a gene. Germline CDR1 is SEHNR and CDR2 is FQNEAQ (reference sequence). The CDR3 is made up of 14 amino acids. The CDR3 region has the DNA TGTGCCAGCAGCTTTGAGCGGGGCTACAATGAGCAGTTCTTC. Translating it yields CASSFERGYNEQFF.

The chain employs TRBV6-5 and TRBJ1-2; a weak D match, TRBD1 (5 bases). V was shortened by 5 bases and J by 4 bases, with 14 bases between the two germline ends. The CDR3 length is 14 residues. CDR1 and CDR2 from the germline V gene are MNHEY and SVGAGI. CDR3 loop: CASSPTLDSYGYTF. As DNA, the CDR3 is TGTGCCAGCAGTCCGACCCTAGACAGCTATGGCTACACCTTC.